This T cell receptor (beta chain) derives from a study of shared clonotypes between healthy human individuals. Study outcomes and limitations: Clonotype sharing among the donors was expected to vary with sequencing depth.

Assay used: immunoSEQ multiplex PCR; TCRdb lists only in-frame clones, some missing. Among under 1,100,000 clones listed, more than 60% were seen once. A word on this clone: Antigen: not known.

Negatively enriched CD4+ T cells were divided by CD45RA into naive and memory. Germline CDR1 MNHNS, CDR2 SASEGT. The CDR3 totals 16 residues. With V trimmed by 0 bases and J by 3 bases, 5 bases remained unmatched. The gene calls are TRBV6-1 and TRBJ2-4, with 7 bases that match TRBD1. This TCR derives from a man younger than 35 in good health. The specimen sequenced was memory CD4+ T cells sorted from blood. The subset denotes: CD45RA-negative fraction. The CDR3 protein is CASSEAGGADKNIQYF. CDR3 coding DNA: TGTGCCAGCAGTGAAGCAGGGGGCGCCGACAAAAACATTCAGTACTTC.